The rows below give T cell receptor beta chains drawn from one sample of a study of regulatory T cells in long-lasting Graves disease. TCRdb re-derived calls from the multiplex PCR reads in MiXCR, one entry per CDR3 protein. The sample contains around 460,000 distinct CDR3 sequences, 12% to 15% of which appear only once. These sequences were also reported in another study, on T cells in Graves' hyperthyroidism and ophthalmopathy.

The sample in question was peripheral blood mononuclear cells (PBMCs), obtained at new diagnosis, from a patient treated with antithyroid drugs. The receptors were gathered from a woman aged 50 to 65 with Graves disease. Both conserved end residues are part of each CDR3. D genes are given only for firm matches. Rows may omit the clone size; those that give it use once, few, many or a size class.

J gene: TRBJ2-1
D gene: -
V gene: TRBV10-3
clone size: -
CDR3 DNA: TGTGCCATCAGCCAAGCGGGTTCCTACAATGAGCAGTTCTTC
CDR3 protein: CAISQAGSYNEQFF

J gene: TRBJ2-1
D gene: -
V gene: TRBV20-1
clone size: -
CDR3 DNA: TGCAGCGAGTCAGGGGTCAGCTCCTACAATGAGCAGTTCTTC
CDR3 protein: CSESGVSSYNEQFF

J gene: TRBJ1-4
D gene: -
V gene: TRBV7-3
clone size: many
CDR3 DNA: TGTGCCAGCAGCCTCCAAATCGGGGAAAAACTGTTTTTT
CDR3 protein: CASSLQIGEKLFF

J gene: TRBJ2-7
D gene: TRBD2
V gene: TRBV2
clone size: many
CDR3 DNA: TGTGCCAGCGAATCGGGACTAGCGGGAGCAGGGGAGCAGTACTTC
CDR3 protein: CASESGLAGAGEQYF

J gene: TRBJ1-6
D gene: -
V gene: TRBV7-8
clone size: -
CDR3 DNA: TGTGCCAGCAGCGCGACGGGGAATTCACCCCTCCACTTT
CDR3 protein: CASSATGNSPLHF

J gene: TRBJ1-1
D gene: -
V gene: TRBV12-3/TRBV12-4
clone size: many
CDR3 DNA: TGTGCCAGCACTCCCCGGCGGCTGAACACTGAAGCTTTCTTT
CDR3 protein: CASTPRRLNTEAFF

J gene: TRBJ2-2
D gene: -
V gene: TRBV5-1
clone size: many
CDR3 DNA: TGCGCCAGCAGCCCGGACAGCCGTACCGGGGAGCTGTTTTTT
CDR3 protein: CASSPDSRTGELFF

J gene: TRBJ2-4
D gene: -
V gene: TRBV30
clone size: few
CDR3 DNA: TGTGCCTGGAGTACCCCGAGGGGGGCAGGGGAGGACATTCAGTACTTC
CDR3 protein: CAWSTPRGAGEDIQYF

J gene: TRBJ2-3
D gene: -
V gene: TRBV20-1
clone size: many
CDR3 DNA: TGCAGTGCTAGGTTTTCCGGGGATACGCAGTATTTT
CDR3 protein: CSARFSGDTQYF

J gene: TRBJ2-3
D gene: -
V gene: TRBV2
clone size: -
CDR3 DNA: TGTGCCAGCAGTGGGAGTTGGGTCACAGATACGCAGTATTTT
CDR3 protein: CASSGSWVTDTQYF

J gene: TRBJ2-7
D gene: -
V gene: TRBV20-1
clone size: few
CDR3 DNA: TGCAGTGCGTCTCCCCTATCCACGCAGCGCTCCTACGAGCAGTACTTC
CDR3 protein: CSASPLSTQRSYEQYF

J gene: TRBJ2-1
D gene: -
V gene: TRBV5-1
clone size: many
CDR3 DNA: TGCGCCAGCAGCCTTGGGGTTGGCCAGGGTAGATGGCAGTTCTTC
CDR3 protein: CASSLGVGQGRWQFF

J gene: TRBJ2-7
D gene: -
V gene: TRBV6-1
clone size: many
CDR3 DNA: TGTGCCAGCAGGGAGGGACTGACCTACGAGCAGTACTTC
CDR3 protein: CASREGLTYEQYF

J gene: TRBJ2-1
D gene: -
V gene: TRBV6-1
clone size: many
CDR3 DNA: TGTGCCAGCAGTGAATTCTCGGGGAGTTGGAATGAGCAGTTCTTC
CDR3 protein: CASSEFSGSWNEQFF

J gene: TRBJ2-5
D gene: -
V gene: TRBV5-4
clone size: many
CDR3 DNA: TGTGCCAGCAGCTCCCGGGACGAAGGGACCCAGTACTTC
CDR3 protein: CASSSRDEGTQYF

J gene: TRBJ1-1
D gene: -
V gene: TRBV20-1
clone size: many
CDR3 DNA: TGCAGTGCTAGGAGGGGATTGAACACTGAAGCTTTCTTT
CDR3 protein: CSARRGLNTEAFF

J gene: TRBJ1-1
D gene: -
V gene: TRBV30
clone size: -
CDR3 DNA: TGTGCCTGGATGTTGGGGGCAGGGTTTAACACTGAAGCTTTCTTT
CDR3 protein: CAWMLGAGFNTEAFF

J gene: TRBJ1-3
D gene: -
V gene: TRBV30
clone size: -
CDR3 DNA: TGTGCCTGGAGTGTAATCTCTGGAAACACCATATATTTT
CDR3 protein: CAWSVISGNTIYF

J gene: TRBJ2-3
D gene: TRBD2
V gene: TRBV11-3
clone size: many
CDR3 DNA: TGTGCCAGCAGCGAGGGACTAGCGGGAGTCGGTGATACGCAGTATTTT
CDR3 protein: CASSEGLAGVGDTQYF

J gene: TRBJ2-5
D gene: -
V gene: TRBV29-1
clone size: few
CDR3 DNA: TGCAGCGTTCGGGCCGGGACCCAGTACTTC
CDR3 protein: CSVRAGTQYF

J gene: TRBJ1-2
D gene: -
V gene: TRBV9
clone size: few
CDR3 DNA: TGTGCCAGCAGCGTATTTCCCCGGGGGGGCGATGGCTACACCTTC
CDR3 protein: CASSVFPRGGDGYTF

J gene: TRBJ1-5
D gene: TRBD1
V gene: TRBV9
clone size: many
CDR3 DNA: TGTGCCAGCAGCGCGGGACAGGGGACCAATCAGCCCCAGCATTTT
CDR3 protein: CASSAGQGTNQPQHF

J gene: TRBJ2-5
D gene: -
V gene: TRBV7-9
clone size: -
CDR3 DNA: TGTGCCAGCAGCTTAGGGGGAGGACGGGACAAAGAGACCCAGTACTTC
CDR3 protein: CASSLGGGRDKETQYF

J gene: TRBJ2-7
D gene: -
V gene: TRBV2
clone size: many
CDR3 DNA: TGTGCCAGCAGTGGGGGGGATGCCTACGAGCAGTACTTC
CDR3 protein: CASSGGDAYEQYF

J gene: TRBJ2-1
D gene: -
V gene: TRBV13
clone size: many
CDR3 DNA: TGTGCCAGCAGCTTAGGGGAGCGCGGACCACACAATGAGCAGTTCTTC
CDR3 protein: CASSLGERGPHNEQFF

J gene: TRBJ2-1
D gene: -
V gene: TRBV19
clone size: -
CDR3 DNA: TGTGCCAGTAGTATTCCCGGGACTCGCCCTGATAATGAGCAGTTCTTC
CDR3 protein: CASSIPGTRPDNEQFF

J gene: TRBJ2-3
D gene: -
V gene: TRBV2
clone size: many
CDR3 DNA: TGTGCCAGCAGTGAACTTGGGGTAGTCCCAGATACGCAGTATTTT
CDR3 protein: CASSELGVVPDTQYF

J gene: TRBJ1-5
D gene: -
V gene: TRBV25-1
clone size: few
CDR3 DNA: TGTGCCAGCAGTGAACGGGAGGGAATGGGCAATCAGCCCCAGCATTTT
CDR3 protein: CASSEREGMGNQPQHF

J gene: TRBJ1-6
D gene: -
V gene: TRBV12-3/TRBV12-4
clone size: many
CDR3 DNA: TGTGCCAGCAGTTTGGGCGGGGCGCAGAATTCACCCCTCCACTTT
CDR3 protein: CASSLGGAQNSPLHF

J gene: TRBJ2-2
D gene: TRBD1
V gene: TRBV2
clone size: many
CDR3 DNA: TGTGCCAGCAAGGAAAGTACAGGGGGACCCGGGGAGCTGTTTTTT
CDR3 protein: CASKESTGGPGELFF

J gene: TRBJ2-1
D gene: TRBD1
V gene: TRBV6-5
clone size: -
CDR3 DNA: TGTGCCAGCAGTTACGCCGGGACAGGGGCTTTGAATGAGCAGTTCTTC
CDR3 protein: CASSYAGTGALNEQFF

J gene: TRBJ2-3
D gene: TRBD2
V gene: TRBV10-2
clone size: -
CDR3 DNA: TGCGCCAGCAGACAGACTAGCGTAAACACAGATACGCAGTATTTT
CDR3 protein: CASRQTSVNTDTQYF

J gene: TRBJ2-7
D gene: TRBD1
V gene: TRBV9
clone size: few
CDR3 DNA: TGTGCCAGCAGTTCCGGAGGGGGGACAGGGGGCTTCTACGAGCAGTACTTC
CDR3 protein: CASSSGGGTGGFYEQYF

J gene: TRBJ2-3
D gene: -
V gene: TRBV12-3/TRBV12-4
clone size: many
CDR3 DNA: TGTGCCAGCAGCAATGCGGCGGCAGATACGCAGTATTTT
CDR3 protein: CASSNAAADTQYF

J gene: TRBJ1-2
D gene: -
V gene: TRBV4-1
clone size: many
CDR3 DNA: TGCGCCAGCAGCCAAGATCTGCGAACAGGCAACACCTTC
CDR3 protein: CASSQDLRTGNTF

J gene: TRBJ2-5
D gene: -
V gene: TRBV7-9
clone size: many
CDR3 DNA: TGTGCCAGCAGCTTAGTATCCACTGACCAAGAGACCCAGTACTTC
CDR3 protein: CASSLVSTDQETQYF

J gene: TRBJ1-1
D gene: -
V gene: TRBV5-1
clone size: many
CDR3 DNA: TGTGCCAGCAGCTTATCAACGGTGAACACTGAAGCTTTCTTT
CDR3 protein: CASSLSTVNTEAFF

J gene: TRBJ1-2
D gene: -
V gene: TRBV20-1
clone size: many
CDR3 DNA: TGCAGTGCTAGAAGCCAGGGTGATTATGGCTACACCTTC
CDR3 protein: CSARSQGDYGYTF

J gene: TRBJ1-1
D gene: TRBD1
V gene: TRBV20-1
clone size: many
CDR3 DNA: TGCAGTGCTCCTATAGCCCCCGGGACAGGGGTAGGGAACACTGAAGCTTTCTTT
CDR3 protein: CSAPIAPGTGVGNTEAFF

J gene: TRBJ2-1
D gene: TRBD1
V gene: TRBV30
clone size: many
CDR3 DNA: TGTGCCAGAAGCCGGGACAGGACCTACAATGAGCAGTTCTTC
CDR3 protein: CARSRDRTYNEQFF

J gene: TRBJ2-3
D gene: TRBD1
V gene: TRBV24-1
clone size: many
CDR3 DNA: TGTGCCACCAGTGATTCCGGGACAGCGAGCACAGATACGCAGTATTTT
CDR3 protein: CATSDSGTASTDTQYF